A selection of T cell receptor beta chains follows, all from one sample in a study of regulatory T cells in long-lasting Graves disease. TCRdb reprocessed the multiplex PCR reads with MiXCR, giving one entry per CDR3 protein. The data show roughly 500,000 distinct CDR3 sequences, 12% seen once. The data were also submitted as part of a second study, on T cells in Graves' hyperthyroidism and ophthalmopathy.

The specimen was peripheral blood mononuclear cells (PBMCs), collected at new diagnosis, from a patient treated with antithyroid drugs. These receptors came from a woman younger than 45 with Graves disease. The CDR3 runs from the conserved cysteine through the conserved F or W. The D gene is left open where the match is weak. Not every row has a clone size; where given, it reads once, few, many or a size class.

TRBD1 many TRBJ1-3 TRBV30 TGTGCCTGGAGTGAGTTTGGTAGGGGACAGACCTCTGGAAACACCATATATTTT CAWSEFGRGQTSGNTIYF
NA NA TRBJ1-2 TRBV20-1 TGCAGTGCTAGATTGCCGGGACATTATGGCTACACCTTC CSARLPGHYGYTF
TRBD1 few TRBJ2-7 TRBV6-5 TGTGCCAGCAGTTACGAAGGGACAGGCTCCCACGAGCAGTACTTC CASSYEGTGSHEQYF
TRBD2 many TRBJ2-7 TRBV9 TGTGCCAGCAGCGTTGGACTAGCGGGAGCTGGATACGAGCAGTACTTC CASSVGLAGAGYEQYF
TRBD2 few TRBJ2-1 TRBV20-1 TGCAGTGCTAGAGGCCTCACTAGCGTTGAGGAGCAGTTCTTC CSARGLTSVEEQFF
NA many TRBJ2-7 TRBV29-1 TGCAGCGTTGAAGATCCGGAGGGGAAAGGCTACGAGCAGTACTTC CSVEDPEGKGYEQYF
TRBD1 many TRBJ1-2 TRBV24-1 TGTGCCACCAGTGGAAGCCCTCGGACAGGGGGTGTTAACTATGGCTACACCTTC CATSGSPRTGGVNYGYTF
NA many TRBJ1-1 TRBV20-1 TGCAGTGCTAGAGATGGGCGATTGAACACTGAAGCTTTCTTT CSARDGRLNTEAFF
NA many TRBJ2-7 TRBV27 TGTGCCAGCAGTCCTCAAAACATACACGAGCAGTACTTC CASSPQNIHEQYF
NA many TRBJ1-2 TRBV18 TGTGCCAGCTCACCACATTCTAACTATGGCTACACCTTC CASSPHSNYGYTF
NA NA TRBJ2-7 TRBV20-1 TGCAGTGCTAGTCTAGTATCCTCTGGGGAGCAGTACTTC CSASLVSSGEQYF
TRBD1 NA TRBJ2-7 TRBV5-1 TGCGCCAGCAGCCGGGACAGCTACTCCTACGAGCAGTACTTC CASSRDSYSYEQYF
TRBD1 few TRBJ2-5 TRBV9 TGTGCCAGCAGCGTAGAGGACAGGGCGTACCAAGAGACCCAGTACTTC CASSVEDRAYQETQYF
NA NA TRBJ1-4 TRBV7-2 TGTGCCAGCAGCTTAGTGGTTTTCGGGATTCGTGAAAAACTGTTTTTT CASSLVVFGIREKLFF
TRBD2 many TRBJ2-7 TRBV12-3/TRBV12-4 TGTGCCAGCAGGCTCGGGACTAGCGGGTGGTACGAGCAGTACTTC CASRLGTSGWYEQYF
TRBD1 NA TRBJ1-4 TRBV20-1 TGCAGTGCTAGAGACCGACGGACAGGGTGGGATGAAAAACTGTTTTTT CSARDRRTGWDEKLFF
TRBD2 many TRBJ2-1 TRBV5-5 TGTGCCAGCAGCTTGGATGGGACTAGCAATGAGCAGTTCTTC CASSLDGTSNEQFF
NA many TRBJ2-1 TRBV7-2 TGTGCCAGCAGCTTACCCCTTATTCCTAGCTACCAAAACTACAATGAGCAGTTCTTC CASSLPLIPSYQNYNEQFF
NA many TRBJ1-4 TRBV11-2 TGTGCCAGCAGCTTAGGGGCTCGTATGTTTTTT CASSLGARMFF
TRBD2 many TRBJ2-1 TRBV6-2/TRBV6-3 TGTGCCAGCAGAGATAAGTGGGCTAGCGGGAGTATATACAATGAGCAGTTCTTC CASRDKWASGSIYNEQFF
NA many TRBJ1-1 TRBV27 TGTGCCAGCAGTTTCAGGGTGAACACTGAAGCTTTCTTT CASSFRVNTEAFF
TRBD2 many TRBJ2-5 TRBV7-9 TGTGCCAGCAGCTTAGTTGTGACTAGCGGGCCGGTTGCGGCCCAGTACTTC CASSLVVTSGPVAAQYF